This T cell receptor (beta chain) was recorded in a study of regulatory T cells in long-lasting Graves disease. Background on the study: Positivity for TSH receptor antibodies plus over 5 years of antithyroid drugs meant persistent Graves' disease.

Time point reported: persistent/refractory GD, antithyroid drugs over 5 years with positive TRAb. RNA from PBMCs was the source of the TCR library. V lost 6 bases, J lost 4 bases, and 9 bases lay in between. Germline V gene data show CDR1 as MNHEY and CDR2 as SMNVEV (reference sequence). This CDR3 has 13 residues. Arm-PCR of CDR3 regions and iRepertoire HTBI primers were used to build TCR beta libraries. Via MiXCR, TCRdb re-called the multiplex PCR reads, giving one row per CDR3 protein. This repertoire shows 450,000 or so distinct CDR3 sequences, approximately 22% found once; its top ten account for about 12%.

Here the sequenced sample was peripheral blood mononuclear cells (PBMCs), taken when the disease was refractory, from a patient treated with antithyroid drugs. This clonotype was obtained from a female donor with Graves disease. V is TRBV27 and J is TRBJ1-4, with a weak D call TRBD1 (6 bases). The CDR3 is CASRKQGNEKLFF. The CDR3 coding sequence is TGTGCCAGCAGAAAACAGGGTAATGAAAAACTGTTTTTT.